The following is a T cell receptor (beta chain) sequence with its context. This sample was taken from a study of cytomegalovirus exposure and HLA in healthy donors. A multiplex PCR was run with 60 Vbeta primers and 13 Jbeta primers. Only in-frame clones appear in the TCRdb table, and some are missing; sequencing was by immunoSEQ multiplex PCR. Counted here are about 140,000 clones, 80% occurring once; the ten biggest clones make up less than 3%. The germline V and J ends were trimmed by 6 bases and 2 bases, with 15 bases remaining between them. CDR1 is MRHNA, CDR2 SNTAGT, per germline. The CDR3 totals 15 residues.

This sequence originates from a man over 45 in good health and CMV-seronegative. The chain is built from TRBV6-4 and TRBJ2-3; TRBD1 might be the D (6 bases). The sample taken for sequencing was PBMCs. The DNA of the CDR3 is TGTGCCAGCAGGGTTCAGGGGTTTGCCACAGATACGCAGTATTTT. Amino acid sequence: CASRVQGFATDTQYF.